This T cell receptor beta chain was documented in a study of a mutant IDH1 vaccine in newly diagnosed glioma. Across the whole study: Of treated patients, around 62% were men and 37.5% women, averaging about 40 years. Whole-study findings and limits: Changes in top peripheral clonotypes did not appear linked to pseudoprogression.

The V and J ends lost 4 bases and 7 bases respectively, with 13 bases between them. This CDR3 has 13 amino acids. CDR1 is MGHRA and CDR2 is YSYEKL in the germline V gene. Comments on this clone: Its antigen is unknown.

Some clones are missing from TCRdb's copy, which holds only in-frame ones; the method was immunoSEQ multiplex PCR. The table includes 35,000 to 40,000 clones, roughly 92% detected once. Time point denoted: baseline, week 1 (first vaccination visit). Indicated treatment: pre-vaccination baseline after standard-of-care therapy. Sequenced material: PBMCs, taken from a glioma patient treated with radiotherapy, temozolomide or both. V usage is TRBV4-1 and J usage is TRBJ1-2; a possible D gene is TRBD1 (6 bases). This sequence was found in a man aged 18 to 30 with glioma. In nucleotides, the CDR3 is TGCGCCAGCAGCCCTACCGGGGGCCTTGGCTACACCTTC. Its protein is CASSPTGGLGYTF.